The 29 T cell receptor beta chains given below trace back to one sample, sequenced in a study of blood T cell repertoires in COVID-19. Using immunoSEQ multiplex PCR, the repertoire was profiled, and TCRdb retains in-frame clones only, with some absent. The sample shows 95,000 to 130,000 clones, approximately 84% of them seen only once. Sequencing was done on a sample of peripheral blood. The receptors come from a man between 65 and 79 years old with active or convalescent COVID-19.

V and J are TRBV6-5 and TRBJ2-7; possibly TRBD1 for D (6 bases). This CDR3 has 13 amino acids. The V and J ends lost 5 bases and 3 bases respectively, with 11 bases between them. Germline V gene lookup returns CDR1 MNHEY and CDR2 SVGAGI. The CDR3 DNA follows: TGTGCCAGCAGTCTCAGGGGCTTCTACGAGCAGTACTTC. It encodes CASSLRGFYEQYF.

The genes are TRBV7-2 and TRBJ1-1, with a tentative D call TRBD1 (5 bases). Trimming took 8 bases from V and 1 from J, leaving 14 bases between them. CDR1 is SGHTA, CDR2 FQGNSA, per germline. This CDR3 contains 14 residues. CDR3 sequence reads: CASLGRRANTEAFF. CDR3 nucleotide sequence: TGTGCCAGCTTAGGTCGCAGGGCGAACACTGAAGCTTTCTTT.

The chain uses TRBV28 and TRBJ2-7; D unclear. The CDR3 is 13 residues long. V was pared by 4 bases and J by 0 bases, with 7 bases between. Germline lookup yields CDR1 MDHEN and CDR2 SYDVKM. The CDR3, as DNA: TGTGCCAGCAGTTACGGCGGCTCCTACGAGCAGTACTTC. Encoded protein: CASSYGGSYEQYF.

There are a few counts of this clone. The chain is built from TRBV5-1 and TRBJ2-1; D may be TRBD1 (5 bases). CDR3 size: 15 residues. The V and J ends lost 4 bases and 9 bases respectively, with 20 bases between them. CDR1 SGHRS and CDR2 YFSETQ come from the germline V gene. CDR3 loop: CASSPQGDSSGEQFF. The CDR3 region has the DNA TGCGCCAGCAGCCCCCAGGGTGATTCGTCTGGTGAGCAGTTCTTC.

This chain connects TRBV21-1 to TRBJ2-1; the D call TRBD2 from the table was never checked on the DNA. TRBV21-1 counts as a pseudogene. CDR3 length: 18 residues. CDR3 sequence reads: CASSTEGGRLVRYNEQFF. CDR3 in DNA: TGTGCCAGCAGCACCGAGGGGGGGAGGTTGGTCAGGTACAATGAGCAGTTCTTC.

This clone was observed a handful of times. In DNA, the CDR3 is TGTGCCAGCAGCTTACAAATGAACACTGAAGCTTTCTTT. This translates into CASSLQMNTEAFF. The V and J genes are TRBV5-5 and TRBJ1-1, with D hard to call. Germline V CDR1 and CDR2: SGHKS, YYEKEE (reference sequence). Trimming stripped 2 bases from V and 0 bases from J, with 5 bases between. The CDR3 extends over 13 amino acids.

This rearrangement joins TRBV19 to TRBJ1-5; D is possibly TRBD1 (6 bases). The CDR3 sequence is 16 residues long. The V end lost 3 bases, the J end lost 1 base, and 13 bases lay between the germline ends. Germline loops: CDR1 LNHDA, CDR2 SQIVND (reference sequence). The CDR3, as DNA: TGTGCCAGTAGTATCGAACAGGGAACGAGCAATCAGCCCCAGCATTTT. It encodes CASSIEQGTSNQPQHF.

Worth noting for this clone: This sample includes further DNA sequences coding for the same CDR3. V usage is TRBV2 and J usage is TRBJ1-2; D remains ambiguous. The germline gives CDR1 SNHLY, CDR2 FYNNEI. The germline V and J ends were trimmed by 8 bases and 1 base, with 5 bases remaining between them. The CDR3 extends over 11 amino acids. This CDR3 reads CASSGNYGYTF. The CDR3 DNA is TGTGCCAGCTCCGGTAACTATGGCTACACCTTC.

The gene calls are TRBV19 and TRBJ1-2; 9 nucleotides agree with TRBD1. Germline V gene sequence: CDR1 LNHDA, CDR2 SQIVND (reference sequence). The V segment lost 2 bases and the J segment 7 bases; nucleotides outside the gene matches: 8. The CDR3 extends over 15 amino acids. The DNA of the CDR3 is TGTGCCAGTAGTATAACACCCGGGACAGGGAGTGGCTACACCTTC. Translating it yields CASSITPGTGSGYTF.

In its sample, this clone was seen once. The chain joins TRBV5-1 to TRBJ2-4; tentatively, D is TRBD2 (5 bases). V lost 2 bases and J 8 bases, leaving 17 bases between the germline ends. The CDR3 is 15 amino acids. From germline, CDR1 is SGHRS and CDR2 YFSETQ. In nucleotides, the CDR3 is TGCGCCAGCAGCTTTGAGGGCCGAGCGTCGGACATTCAGTACTTC. It yields the protein CASSFEGRASDIQYF.

The rearrangement joins TRBV18 to TRBJ1-3, with D possibly TRBD1 on 5 matching bases. Trimming removed 3 bases at V and 0 bases at J, with 18 bases between. The CDR3 spans 18 residues. The germline V gene has CDR1 KGHSH and CDR2 LQKENI. In nucleotides, the CDR3 is TGTGCCAGCTCACCCTATCGAGAGACAGTCACCTCTGGAAACACCATATATTTT. Encoded protein: CASSPYRETVTSGNTIYF.

Details on this clone: An end of the junction does not agree with germline; a read error may underlie this. The V call is TRBV24-1, the J call TRBJ2-3; maybe TRBD1 (6 bases). Germline CDR1 is KGHDR and CDR2 is SFDVKD. CDR3 size: 13 residues. The CDR3, as DNA: TGTGCCACCAGTGATCCTTTAGGGGGAATTCACTCCTTT. Protein product: CATSDPLGGIHSF.

The DNA for the CDR3 is TGTGCCAGTACCAACAGGGTGAACTATGGCTACACCTTC. Protein product: CASTNRVNYGYTF. This sequence joins TRBV19 and TRBJ1-2; possibly TRBD1 for D (6 bases). V was cut by 7 bases and J by 2 bases, with 11 bases left in between. Per germline, CDR1 LNHDA and CDR2 SQIVND (reference sequence). The CDR3 has 13 residues.

V gene TRBV5-4 combines with J gene TRBJ1-1; no clear D gene. Deletions cut 4 bases from V and 3 bases from J, with 10 bases between. The CDR3 extends over 13 amino acids. The germline V gene has CDR1 SGHNT and CDR2 YYREEE (reference sequence). CDR3 amino acids: CASSPEEYTEAFF. CDR3 bases: TGTGCCAGCAGCCCCGAAGAGTACACTGAAGCTTTCTTT.

The CDR3 is CASGWGGQTGVYEQYF. In DNA, the CDR3 is TGTGCTAGTGGATGGGGTGGTCAAACAGGGGTATACGAGCAGTACTTC. This chain uses TRBV12-5 with TRBJ2-7; 7 bases are a match to TRBD1. Germline V gene lookup returns CDR1 LGHNT and CDR2 FRNRAP. V gave up 6 bases and J gave up 4 bases; unmatched junction bases: 15. CDR3 length equals 16 residues.

The V gene is TRBV24-1, the J gene TRBJ1-1, with D perhaps matching TRBD1 (5 bases). Germline CDR1 is KGHDR and CDR2 is SFDVKD. V dropped 8 bases and J dropped 1 base, with 13 bases sitting between them. The length of the CDR3 is 14 residues. This CDR3 reads CATTASGGNTEAFF. CDR3 DNA: TGTGCCACCACTGCCTCGGGGGGGAACACTGAAGCTTTCTTT.

CDR3 sequence reads: CASSLSFEGSYEQYF. The CDR3 nucleotides are TGTGCCAGCAGCTTAAGTTTCGAAGGGAGTTACGAGCAGTACTTC. The rearrangement uses TRBV7-2 and TRBJ2-7, with a possible D match to TRBD2 (5 bases). The length of the CDR3 is 15 residues. Germline values: CDR1 SGHTA, CDR2 FQGNSA. The V end lost 2 bases, the J end lost 4 bases, and 15 bases lay between the germline ends.

The table lists this clone with a few counts. The rearrangement joins TRBV23-1 to TRBJ1-4, with D possibly TRBD1 on 5 matching bases. TRBV23-1 is an open reading frame whose function is uncertain. The V and J ends lost 5 bases and 5 bases respectively, with 12 bases between them. This CDR3 comprises 14 residues. The CDR3 protein is CASSGQGSNEKLFF. As DNA, the CDR3 is TGCGCCAGCAGTGGGCAGGGATCCAATGAAAAACTGTTTTTT.

The chain employs TRBV5-1 and TRBJ1-5, with D uncertain. Trimming shortened V by 0 bases and J by 4 bases, and 11 bases separated the two germline ends. CDR1 and CDR2 from the germline V gene are SGHRS and YFSETQ. CDR3 length: 15 amino acids. CDR3 residues: CASSLGSEGNQPQHF. CDR3 in DNA: TGCGCCAGCAGCTTGGGCTCAGAGGGAAATCAGCCCCAGCATTTT.

The chain couples TRBV7-9 to TRBJ1-5, with D possibly matching TRBD1 (5 bases). The CDR3 is 14 residues long. CDR1 is SEHNR, CDR2 FQNEAQ, per germline (reference sequence). V was cut by 1 base and J by 6 bases, with 10 bases left in between. For the CDR3, the DNA is TGTGCCAGCAGCTTAGGCAGGGTGGGTCAGCCCCAGCATTTT. Translating it yields CASSLGRVGQPQHF.

As for this clone: One junction end disagrees with the germline gene, perhaps due to a read error. The V call is TRBV28, the J call TRBJ2-5; 7 bases align to TRBD1. In germline, CDR1 is MDHEN, CDR2 SYDVKM. The CDR3 is made up of 14 amino acids. Written as DNA, the CDR3 is TGTGCCAGCAGTCCCTCCCCAGCAGGGGGTGCACCCAACTTC. This translates into CASSPSPAGGAPNF.

The chain recombines TRBV7-2 with TRBJ1-2; D remains ambiguous. V lost 5 bases, J lost 11 bases, and 18 bases lay in between. This CDR3 is 13 amino acids long. Per germline, CDR1 SGHTA and CDR2 FQGNSA. CDR3 nucleotides: TGTGCCAGCAGCGTACCGCCCGGACGGGGATACACCTTC. Translated, it gives CASSVPPGRGYTF.

The CDR3: CASSFYRDRGPGYTF. The DNA for the CDR3 is TGTGCCAGCAGCTTTTACCGGGACAGGGGCCCGGGCTACACCTTC. V is TRBV7-2 and J is TRBJ1-2; TRBD1 agrees at 10 bases. The germline V gene has CDR1 SGHTA and CDR2 FQGNSA. The CDR3 has 15 amino acids. V gave up 3 bases and J gave up 8 bases; unmatched junction bases: 9.

The chain has TRBV2 and TRBJ2-3; TRBD2 matches at 11 bases. V lost 6 bases, J lost 0 bases, and 8 bases stayed unmatched. This CDR3 is 17 amino acids long. Germline V gene data show CDR1 as SNHLY and CDR2 as FYNNEI. The CDR3 sequence: CASSQRGTSGSTDTQYF. DNA for the CDR3: TGTGCCAGCAGCCAAAGAGGGACTAGCGGCAGCACAGATACGCAGTATTTT.

This clone is labeled medium-sized. The chain uses TRBV4-3 and TRBJ2-1; 11 nucleotides match TRBD2. Germline values: CDR1 LGHNA, CDR2 YSLEER. V lost 1 base to trimming and J lost 8 bases; unmatched junction nucleotides: 4. The CDR3 has 15 residues. CDR3 DNA sequence: TGCGCCAGCAGCCAAGGACTAGCGGGAAGCTATGAGCAGTTCTTC. The encoded protein is CASSQGLAGSYEQFF.

This chain joins TRBV28 and TRBJ1-5, with unresolved D. There are 12 residues in the CDR3. In germline, CDR1 is MDHEN, CDR2 SYDVKM. Trimming removed 3 bases from V and 9 bases from J, with 9 bases in between. The CDR3 spells CASSLRGLPQHF. CDR3 DNA: TGTGCCAGCAGTTTGCGAGGTTTGCCCCAGCATTTT.

The chain has TRBV19 and TRBJ1-4, with no clear D. V dropped 3 bases and J dropped 4 bases, with 21 bases sitting between them. This CDR3 region has 18 residues. Germline CDR1 LNHDA, CDR2 SQIVND (reference sequence). The CDR3 DNA reads TGTGCCAGTAGTATTTTGCCCGGAGGACGGAGCCTTAATGAAAAACTGTTTTTT. It specifies CASSILPGGRSLNEKLFF.

The chain is built from TRBV10-2 and TRBJ2-5; 8 bases agree with TRBD2. Germline V gives CDR1 WSHSY, CDR2 SAAADI. The length of the CDR3 is 14 residues. J gave up 6 bases and V 0 bases, and 3 bases lay outside the gene matches. DNA of the CDR3: TGCGCCAGCAGTGAGTCCGGGGGGGGGCAGACCCAGTACTTC. It encodes CASSESGGGQTQYF.

In its sample, this clone was seen a few times. The rearrangement links TRBV18 to TRBJ1-1; D is undetermined. CDR3 length: 14 amino acids. Germline V CDR1 and CDR2: KGHSH, LQKENI. V was trimmed by 2 bases and J by 8 bases, leaving 15 bases between them. The DNA for the CDR3 is TGTGCCAGCTCACCATCGCTGGGGAGCTGGGAAGCTTTCTTT. It encodes CASSPSLGSWEAFF.